This T cell receptor beta chain was documented in a study of T cell responses to AZD1222 COVID-19 vaccine. Study results and caveats: Targets within unmutated variant regions were reportedly found for nearly half of spike-specific TCRs.

V was shortened by 5 bases and J by 8 bases, with 16 bases between the two germline ends. The CDR3 runs 15 residues. The V gene's germline CDR1 is MNHEY and CDR2 SMNVEV (reference sequence). Generated by immunoSEQ multiplex PCR, the TCRdb table keeps only in-frame clones and is missing some. The sample shows 150,000 or so clones, about 90% of them seen only once. Notes on this clone: Its antigen remains unidentified.

The chain uses TRBV27 and TRBJ1-6; D not resolved. The specimen was peripheral blood, collected on day 0 of AZD1222 vaccination. This receptor was taken from an adult in good health. CDR3 residues: CASSAHLGMDSPLHF. DNA for the CDR3: TGTGCCAGCAGTGCACATTTGGGTATGGATTCACCCCTCCACTTT.